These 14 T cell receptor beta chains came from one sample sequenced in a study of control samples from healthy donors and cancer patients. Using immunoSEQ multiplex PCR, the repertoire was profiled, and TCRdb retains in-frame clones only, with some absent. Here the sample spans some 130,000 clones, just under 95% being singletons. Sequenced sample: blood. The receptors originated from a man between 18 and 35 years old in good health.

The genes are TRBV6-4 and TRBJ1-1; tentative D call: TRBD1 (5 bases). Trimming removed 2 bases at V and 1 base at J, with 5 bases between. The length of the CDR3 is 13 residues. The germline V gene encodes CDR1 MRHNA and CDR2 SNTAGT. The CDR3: CASSDGANTEAFF. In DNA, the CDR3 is TGTGCCAGCAGTGACGGGGCGAACACTGAAGCTTTCTTT.

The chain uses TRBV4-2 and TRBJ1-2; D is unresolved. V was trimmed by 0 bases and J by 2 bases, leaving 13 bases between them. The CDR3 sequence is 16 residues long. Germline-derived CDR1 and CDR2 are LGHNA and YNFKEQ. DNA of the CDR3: TGTGCCAGCAGCCAAGATCGGAACAGACAAAACTATGGCTACACCTTC. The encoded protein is CASSQDRNRQNYGYTF.

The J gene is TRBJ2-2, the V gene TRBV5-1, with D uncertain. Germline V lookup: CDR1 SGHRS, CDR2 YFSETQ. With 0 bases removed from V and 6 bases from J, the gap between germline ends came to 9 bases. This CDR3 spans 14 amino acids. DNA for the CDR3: TGCGCCAGCAGCTTGGCCGTATCGGCCGGGGAGCTGTTTTTT. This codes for CASSLAVSAGELFF.

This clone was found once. As DNA, the CDR3 is TGTGCCAGCTCACCGGGGGGTTTGGAGACCCAGTACTTC. Translating gives CASSPGGLETQYF. This chain uses TRBV18 with TRBJ2-5; possible D gene TRBD2, 6 bases. Germline CDR1 reads KGHSH; CDR2 reads LQKENI. This CDR3 has 13 amino acids. Trimming took off 3 bases at V and 5 bases at J, with 10 bases between the two ends.

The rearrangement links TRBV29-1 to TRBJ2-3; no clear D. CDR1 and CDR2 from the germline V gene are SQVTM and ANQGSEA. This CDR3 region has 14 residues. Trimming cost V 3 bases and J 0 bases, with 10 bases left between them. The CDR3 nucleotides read TGCAGCGTTGAGGCACCAGCTAGCACAGATACGCAGTATTTT. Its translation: CSVEAPASTDTQYF.

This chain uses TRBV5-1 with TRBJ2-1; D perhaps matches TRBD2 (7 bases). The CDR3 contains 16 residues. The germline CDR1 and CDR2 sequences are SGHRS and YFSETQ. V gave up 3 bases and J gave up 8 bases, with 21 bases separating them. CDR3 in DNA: TGCGCCAGCAGCTCTGTGGGGGGGGCCAGGGGCCATGAGCAGTTCTTC. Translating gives CASSSVGGARGHEQFF.

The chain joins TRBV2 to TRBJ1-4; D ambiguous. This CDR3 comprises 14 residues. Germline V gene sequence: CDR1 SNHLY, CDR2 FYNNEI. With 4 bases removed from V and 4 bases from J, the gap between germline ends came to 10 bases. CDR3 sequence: CASSARQLNEKLFF. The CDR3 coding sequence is TGTGCCAGCAGTGCGAGGCAGCTTAATGAAAAACTGTTTTTT.

CDR3 residues: CASSYRATGELFF. The CDR3, as DNA: TGTGCCAGCAGTTACAGGGCTACCGGGGAGCTGTTTTTT. The chain has TRBV27 and TRBJ2-2, with TRBD1 as a possible D gene (6 bases). Looked up from germline, CDR1 is MNHEY and CDR2 is SMNVEV (reference sequence). CDR3 length: 13 residues. With 4 bases removed from V and 5 bases from J, the gap between germline ends came to 8 bases.

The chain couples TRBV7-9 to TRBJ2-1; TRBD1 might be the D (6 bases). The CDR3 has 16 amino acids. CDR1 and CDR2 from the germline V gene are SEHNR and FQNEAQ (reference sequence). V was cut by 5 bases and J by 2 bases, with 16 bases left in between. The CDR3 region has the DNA TGTGCCAGCAGCCCCTACGGACAGTATCCCTACAATGAGCAGTTCTTC. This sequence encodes CASSPYGQYPYNEQFF.

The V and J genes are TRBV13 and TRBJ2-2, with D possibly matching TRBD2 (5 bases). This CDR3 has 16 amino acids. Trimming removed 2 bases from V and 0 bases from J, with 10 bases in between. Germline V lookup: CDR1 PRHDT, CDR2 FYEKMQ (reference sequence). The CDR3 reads CASSLFSGTNTGELFF. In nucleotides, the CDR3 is TGTGCCAGCAGCTTATTTTCGGGGACGAACACCGGGGAGCTGTTTTTT.

The CDR3 is CASSVSYNSPLHF. CDR3 nucleotides: TGTGCCAGCAGTGTATCCTATAATTCACCCCTCCACTTT. The chain carries TRBV6-4 and TRBJ1-6; D is ambiguous. The V gene lost 4 bases and the J gene lost 1 base, with 2 bases spanning the gap. Germline values: CDR1 MRHNA, CDR2 SNTAGT. This CDR3 is 13 amino acids long.

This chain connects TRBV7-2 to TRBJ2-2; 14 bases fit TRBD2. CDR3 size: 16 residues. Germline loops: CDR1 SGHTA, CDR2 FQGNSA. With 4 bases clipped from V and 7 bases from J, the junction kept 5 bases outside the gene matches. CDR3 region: CASSWPTSGGVGELFF. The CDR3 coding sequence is TGTGCCAGCAGCTGGCCGACTAGCGGGGGGGTCGGGGAGCTGTTTTTT.

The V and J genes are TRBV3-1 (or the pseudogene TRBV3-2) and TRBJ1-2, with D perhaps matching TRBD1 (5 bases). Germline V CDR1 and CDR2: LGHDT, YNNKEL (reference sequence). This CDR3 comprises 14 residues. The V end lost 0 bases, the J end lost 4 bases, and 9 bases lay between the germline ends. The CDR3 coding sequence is TGTGCCAGCAGCCAAGAGTCAGGGCGCTATGGCTACACCTTC. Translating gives CASSQESGRYGYTF.

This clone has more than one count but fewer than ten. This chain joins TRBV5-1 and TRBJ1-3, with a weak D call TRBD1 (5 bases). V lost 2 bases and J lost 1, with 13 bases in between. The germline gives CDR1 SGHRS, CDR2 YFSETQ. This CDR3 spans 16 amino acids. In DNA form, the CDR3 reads TGCGCCAGCAGCTTAACAGGCACTACTTCTGGAAACACCATATATTTT. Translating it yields CASSLTGTTSGNTIYF. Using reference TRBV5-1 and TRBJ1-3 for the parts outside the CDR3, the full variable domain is KAGVTQTPRYLIKTRGQQVTLSCSPISGHRSVSWYQQTPGQGLQFLFEYFSETQRNKGNFPGRFSGRQFSNSRSEMNVSTLELGDSALYLCASSLTGTTSGNTIYFGEGSWLTVV.